These 24 T cell receptor beta chains share one sample of origin, sequenced in a study of CD4 T cells in relation to SARS-CoV-2 and coronaviruses. CD4+ T cells from unexposed donors were obtained before the COVID-19 pandemic (2011-2018). Isolation of CD4+ T cells took place after less than 11 days in culture. Generated by immunoSEQ multiplex PCR, the TCRdb table keeps only in-frame clones and is missing some. This sample has roughly 15,000 clones, with 82% found just once. These receptors' targets are unknown. Material: CD4+ T cells from PBMCs, cultured in vitro. Receptors originate from a human donor in good health.

The V call is TRBV3-1 (or the pseudogene TRBV3-2), the J call TRBJ1-5; D remains ambiguous. The V gene lost 1 base and the J gene lost 3 bases, with 13 bases spanning the gap. This CDR3 is built from 16 residues. The germline gives CDR1 LGHDT, CDR2 YNNKEL (reference sequence). DNA for the CDR3: TGTGCCAGCAGCCAAGGACACCGGGCCCTCAATCAGCCCCAGCATTTT. Translating it yields CASSQGHRALNQPQHF.

V is TRBV4-3 and J is TRBJ2-3; no reliable D call. Trimming cost V 0 bases and J 2 bases, with 9 bases left between them. CDR3 length: 15 residues. The germline CDR1 and CDR2 sequences are LGHNA and YSLEER. Here the CDR3 reads CASSQDGRFTDTQYF. CDR3 bases: TGCGCCAGCAGCCAAGATGGGCGGTTCACAGATACGCAGTATTTT.

The rearrangement uses TRBV19 and TRBJ1-6, with D perhaps matching TRBD1 (6 bases). CDR1 LNHDA and CDR2 SQIVND come from the germline V gene (reference sequence). This CDR3 spans 15 amino acids. Trimming removed 4 bases at V and 9 bases at J, with 16 bases between. CDR3 region: CASSTIQGSGSPLHF. The DNA of the CDR3 is TGTGCCAGTAGTACGATACAGGGAAGCGGTTCACCCCTCCACTTT.

V gene TRBV2 combines with J gene TRBJ1-2; D is unclear. V shed 6 bases and J shed 5 bases, with 16 bases lying between them. Germline values: CDR1 SNHLY, CDR2 FYNNEI. This CDR3 is 14 amino acids long. CDR3 coding DNA: TGTGCCAGCAGCGTTGTGTCAGGCCGATATGGCTACACCTTC. This gives the protein CASSVVSGRYGYTF.

The J gene is TRBJ2-7, the V gene TRBV10-3; 9 positions agree with TRBD1. The V segment lost 8 bases and the J segment 2 bases; nucleotides outside the gene matches: 4. The CDR3 loop spans 13 amino acids. CDR1 ENHRY and CDR2 SYGVKD come from the germline V gene. The chain's CDR3 is CAIRQGGTYEQYF. For the CDR3, the DNA is TGTGCCATCCGACAGGGGGGGACCTACGAGCAGTACTTC.

The rearrangement links TRBV10-3 to TRBJ2-2; 10 bases agree with TRBD2. This CDR3 contains 16 residues. Germline V gene lookup returns CDR1 ENHRY and CDR2 SYGVKD. With V trimmed by 3 bases and J by 7 bases, 8 bases remained unmatched. The CDR3 sequence is CAISDRPAGGYGELFF. The CDR3 region has the DNA TGTGCCATCAGTGATCGCCCAGCGGGAGGGTACGGGGAGCTGTTTTTT.

The chain is built from TRBV16 and TRBJ1-4; D is uncertain. Germline-derived CDR1 and CDR2 are KGHSY and FQNENV. CDR3 length: 15 residues. V dropped 2 bases and J dropped 0 bases, with 7 bases sitting between them. CDR3 sequence reads: CASSQVRATNEKLFF. The CDR3 DNA sequence: TGTGCCAGCAGCCAAGTACGGGCAACTAATGAAAAACTGTTTTTT.

The chain joins TRBV7-2 to TRBJ1-6; TRBD1 matches at 7 bases. The CDR3 sequence is 14 residues long. With 5 bases clipped from V and 3 bases from J, the junction kept 1 base outside the gene matches. Per germline, CDR1 SGHTA and CDR2 FQGNSA. The CDR3 DNA reads TGTGCCAGCAGCGGGACAGACTATAATTCACCCCTCCACTTT. As protein: CASSGTDYNSPLHF.

The CDR3 nucleotides read TGTGCCAGCAGTGCTCGGTTTGGGAATGAGCAGTTCTTC. Protein: CASSARFGNEQFF. This chain uses TRBV6-4 with TRBJ2-1; unclear D gene. Trimming removed 4 bases from V and 7 bases from J, with 11 bases in between. From germline, CDR1 is MRHNA and CDR2 SNTAGT. This CDR3 contains 13 residues.

This CDR3 reads CASSQDLLWEQYF. The CDR3, as DNA: TGCGCCAGCAGCCAAGACCTGCTATGGGAGCAGTACTTC. J is TRBJ2-7 and V is TRBV4-3, with D hard to call. The CDR3 length is 13 residues. Germline-derived CDR1 and CDR2 are LGHNA and YSLEER. V gave up 0 bases and J gave up 7 bases, with 10 bases separating them.

This sequence joins TRBV7-9 and TRBJ2-7; no clear D. This CDR3 has 15 residues. CDR1 and CDR2 (germline): SEHNR, FQNEAQ (reference sequence). V lost 1 base and J lost 0, with 10 bases in between. The CDR3 DNA reads TGTGCCAGCAGCTTAGTTGGGCTTACCTCCTACGAGCAGTACTTC. Its translation is CASSLVGLTSYEQYF.

This chain connects TRBV7-9 to TRBJ2-7; D assignment may be TRBD1 or TRBD2 (6 bases each). Trimming cost V 8 bases and J 2 bases, with 13 bases left between them. The germline gives CDR1 SEHNR, CDR2 FQNEAQ (reference sequence). The CDR3 has 13 residues. The CDR3 sequence is CASRRGATYEQYF. CDR3 nucleotides: TGTGCCAGCCGGAGGGGGGCGACCTACGAGCAGTACTTC.

The J gene is TRBJ2-1, the V gene TRBV20-1; the D is unclear. This CDR3 contains 11 residues. V was clipped by 6 bases and J by 3 bases, with 6 bases between them. In germline, CDR1 is DFQATT, CDR2 SNEGSKA (reference sequence). CDR3 in DNA: TGCAGTGCCACCGTCTACAATGAGCAGTTCTTC. Translating gives CSATVYNEQFF.

This chain connects TRBV11-2 to TRBJ1-1; a possible D gene is TRBD1 (6 bases). The CDR3 spans 13 residues. Germline V gives CDR1 SGHAT, CDR2 FQNNGV. V dropped 3 bases and J dropped 3 bases, with 8 bases sitting between them. This CDR3 reads CASSFAGDTEAFF. The CDR3 DNA is TGTGCCAGCAGCTTTGCAGGGGACACTGAAGCTTTCTTT.

This clone was counted once. V and J are TRBV12-3 or TRBV12-4 and TRBJ1-2, with D possibly matching TRBD1 (5 bases). The CDR3 contains 13 residues. V was trimmed by 6 bases and J by 1 base, leaving 9 bases between them. The CDR3 protein is CASRRDGNYGYTF. The CDR3 nucleotides are TGTGCCAGCAGGCGGGACGGTAACTATGGCTACACCTTC.

J is TRBJ2-3 and V is TRBV7-6; D ambiguous. Germline V CDR1 and CDR2: SGHVS, FNYEAQ. This CDR3 region has 14 residues. V was clipped by 0 bases and J by 5 bases, with 9 bases between them. The CDR3 nucleotides are TGTGCCAGCAGCTTAGCTCCCTCCGAAGATACGCAGTATTTT. Residues: CASSLAPSEDTQYF.

This chain joins TRBV4-1 and TRBJ2-1, with 7 bases fitting TRBD2. Unmatched junction bases numbered 8, after V lost 6 bases and J lost 0 bases. This CDR3 has 16 residues. Germline V gene lookup returns CDR1 MGHRA and CDR2 YSYEKL. The CDR3 bases are TGCGCCAGCAGTCCCTCGGGGGGTCGCTCCTACAATGAGCAGTTCTTC. Protein product: CASSPSGGRSYNEQFF.

The V gene is TRBV6-5, the J gene TRBJ1-2; 7 nucleotides align to TRBD1. Trimming took 6 bases from V and 4 from J; bases not matched to a gene: 8. CDR1 and CDR2 from the germline V gene are MNHEY and SVGAGI. The CDR3 sequence is 14 residues long. The CDR3 reads CASRDPGQIYGYTF. The CDR3 DNA is TGTGCCAGCAGGGATCCGGGACAGATCTATGGCTACACCTTC.

V is TRBV2 and J is TRBJ2-3; the match to TRBD2 covers 8 bases. CDR1 is SNHLY, CDR2 FYNNEI, per germline. The V and J ends lost 5 bases and 0 bases, in that order; junction bases with no gene match: 4. CDR3 length equals 15 residues. The CDR3 coding sequence is TGTGCCAGCAGTTCTAGCGGGCTCAGCACAGATACGCAGTATTTT. Residues: CASSSSGLSTDTQYF.

This clone was found a few times. The CDR3 reads CASSLARGPLNYGYTF. The CDR3 nucleotides read TGCGCCAGCAGCTTGGCCAGGGGACCCCTTAACTATGGCTACACCTTC. V is TRBV5-1 and J is TRBJ1-2; maybe TRBD1 (6 bases). The CDR3 runs 16 residues. The V gene lost 0 bases and the J gene lost 1 base, with 13 bases spanning the gap. From germline, CDR1 is SGHRS and CDR2 YFSETQ.

The chain combines TRBV5-1 with TRBJ1-3; 7 bases line up with TRBD1. The CDR3 sequence is 16 residues long. The trim removed 3 bases at V and 0 bases at J, leaving 6 bases unmatched. CDR1 SGHRS and CDR2 YFSETQ come from the germline V gene. The CDR3 nucleotides are TGCGCCAGCAGCTCGGGGACAGCGACCTCTGGAAACACCATATATTTT. It is translated as CASSSGTATSGNTIYF.

J is TRBJ2-5 and V is TRBV7-2, with a possible D match to TRBD2 (5 bases). This CDR3 region has 15 residues. The germline gives CDR1 SGHTA, CDR2 FQGNSA. Trimming shortened V by 5 bases and J by 3 bases, and 16 bases separated the two germline ends. The CDR3 sequence: CASSPKTGVKETQYF. CDR3 in DNA: TGTGCCAGCAGCCCGAAAACCGGGGTCAAAGAGACCCAGTACTTC.

This clone has just a few counts. V and J are TRBV5-4 and TRBJ2-7; 7 positions agree with TRBD1. The CDR3 runs 14 residues. Germline CDR1 reads SGHNT; CDR2 reads YYREEE (reference sequence). With 4 bases clipped from V and 2 bases from J, the junction kept 6 bases outside the gene matches. CDR3 sequence reads: CASSPYQGAYEQYF. DNA of the CDR3: TGTGCCAGCAGCCCTTATCAGGGGGCCTACGAGCAGTACTTC.

The gene calls are TRBV5-1 and TRBJ2-7, with D uncertain. The CDR3 length is 15 residues. Trimming pared 5 bases from V and 0 bases from J, leaving 15 bases between. Germline lookup yields CDR1 SGHRS and CDR2 YFSETQ. CDR3 in DNA: TGCGCCAGCAGTCTCGGGTCCTCCGCCTCCTACGAGCAGTACTTC. Protein sequence: CASSLGSSASYEQYF.